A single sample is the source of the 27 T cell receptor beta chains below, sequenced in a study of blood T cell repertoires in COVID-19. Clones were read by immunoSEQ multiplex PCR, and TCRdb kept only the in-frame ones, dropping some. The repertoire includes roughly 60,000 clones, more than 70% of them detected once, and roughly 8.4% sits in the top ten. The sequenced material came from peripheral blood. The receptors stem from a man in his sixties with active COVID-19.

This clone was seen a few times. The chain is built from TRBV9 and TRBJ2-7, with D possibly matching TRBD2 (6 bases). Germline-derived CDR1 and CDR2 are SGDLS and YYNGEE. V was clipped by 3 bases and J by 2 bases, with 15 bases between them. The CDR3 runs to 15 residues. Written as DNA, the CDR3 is TGTGCCAGCAGCGCGAGTGCGGGAACCACCTACGAGCAGTACTTC. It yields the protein CASSASAGTTYEQYF.

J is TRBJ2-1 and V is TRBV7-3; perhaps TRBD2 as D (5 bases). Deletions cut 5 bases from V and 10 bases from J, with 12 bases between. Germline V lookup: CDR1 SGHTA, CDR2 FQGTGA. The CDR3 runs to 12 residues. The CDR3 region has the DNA TGTGCCAGCAGCGCCGGGGTCTCCGAGCAGTTCTTC. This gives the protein CASSAGVSEQFF.

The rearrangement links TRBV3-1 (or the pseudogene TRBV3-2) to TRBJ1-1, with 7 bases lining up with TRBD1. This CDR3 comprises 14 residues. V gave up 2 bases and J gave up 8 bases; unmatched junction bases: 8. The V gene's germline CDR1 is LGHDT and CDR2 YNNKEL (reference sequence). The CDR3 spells CASSQTKDRTEAFF. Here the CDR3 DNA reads TGTGCCAGCAGCCAAACGAAGGACAGGACGGAAGCTTTCTTT.

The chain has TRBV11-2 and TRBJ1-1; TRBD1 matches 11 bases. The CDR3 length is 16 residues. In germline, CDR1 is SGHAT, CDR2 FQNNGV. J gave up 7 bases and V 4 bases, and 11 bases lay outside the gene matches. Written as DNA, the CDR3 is TGTGCCAGCAGCTCGGACAGGGGGCGGGGGTTCGGTGAAGCTTTCTTT. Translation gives CASSSDRGRGFGEAFF.

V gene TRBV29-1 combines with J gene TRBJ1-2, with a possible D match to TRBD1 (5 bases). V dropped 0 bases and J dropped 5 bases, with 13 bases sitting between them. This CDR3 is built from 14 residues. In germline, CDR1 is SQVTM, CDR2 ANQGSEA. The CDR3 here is CSVEDRTRSYGYTF. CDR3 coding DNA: TGCAGCGTTGAAGACCGGACAAGGTCTTATGGCTACACCTTC.

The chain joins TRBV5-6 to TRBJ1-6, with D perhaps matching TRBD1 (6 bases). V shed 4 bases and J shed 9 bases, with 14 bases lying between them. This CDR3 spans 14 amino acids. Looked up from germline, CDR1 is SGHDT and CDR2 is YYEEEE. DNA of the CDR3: TGTGCCAGCAGCCAGGGGTACAGTGGTTCACCCCTCCACTTT. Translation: CASSQGYSGSPLHF. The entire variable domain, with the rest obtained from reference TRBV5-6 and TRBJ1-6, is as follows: DAGVTQSPTHLIKTRGQQVTLRCSPKSGHDTVSWYQQALGQGPQFIFQYYEEEERQRGNFPDRFSGHQFPNYSSELNVNALLLGDSALYLCASSQGYSGSPLHFGNGTRLTVT.

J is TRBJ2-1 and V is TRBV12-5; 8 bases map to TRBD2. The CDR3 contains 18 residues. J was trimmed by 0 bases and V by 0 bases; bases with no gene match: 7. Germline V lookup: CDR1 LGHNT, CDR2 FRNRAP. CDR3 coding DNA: TGTGCTAGTGGTTTGGTAGTAGTAGCGGGACGCTCCTACAATGAGCAGTTCTTC. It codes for CASGLVVVAGRSYNEQFF. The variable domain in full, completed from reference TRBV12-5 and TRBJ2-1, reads DARVTQTPRHKVTEMGQEVTMRCQPILGHNTVFWYRQTMMQGLELLAYFRNRAPLDDSGMPKDRFSAEMPDATLATLKIQPSEPRDSAVYFCASGLVVVAGRSYNEQFFGPGTRLTVL.

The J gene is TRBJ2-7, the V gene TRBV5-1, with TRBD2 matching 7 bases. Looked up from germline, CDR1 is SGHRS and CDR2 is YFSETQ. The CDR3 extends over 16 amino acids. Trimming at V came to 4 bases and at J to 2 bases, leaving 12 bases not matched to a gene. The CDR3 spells CASSQDSAGLAYEQYF. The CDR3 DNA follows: TGCGCCAGCAGCCAGGATTCAGCGGGGCTAGCCTACGAGCAGTACTTC.

The CDR3 DNA follows: TGTGCCAGCAGCTTGTGGCGTAGGCTAGCGGACTACAATGAGCAGTTCTTC. The encoded protein is CASSLWRRLADYNEQFF. The chain combines TRBV5-6 with TRBJ2-1; 7 bases are a match to TRBD2. CDR1 SGHDT and CDR2 YYEEEE come from the germline V gene. CDR3 length: 17 amino acids. Germline trimming cut 1 base from V and 3 bases from J; bases unmatched to any gene: 10.

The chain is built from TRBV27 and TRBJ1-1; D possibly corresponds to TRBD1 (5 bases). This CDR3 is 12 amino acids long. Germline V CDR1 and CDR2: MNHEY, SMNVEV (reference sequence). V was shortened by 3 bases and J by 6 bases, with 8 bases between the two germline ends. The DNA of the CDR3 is TGTGCCAGCAGTTTTAGGGGCGCTGAAGCTTTCTTT. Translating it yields CASSFRGAEAFF.

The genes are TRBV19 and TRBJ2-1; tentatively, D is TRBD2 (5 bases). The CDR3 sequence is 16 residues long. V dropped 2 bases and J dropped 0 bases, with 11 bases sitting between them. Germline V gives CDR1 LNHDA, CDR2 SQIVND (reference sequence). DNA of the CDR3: TGTGCCAGTAGTATATCTAGCTTCCTCTCCTACAATGAGCAGTTCTTC. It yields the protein CASSISSFLSYNEQFF.

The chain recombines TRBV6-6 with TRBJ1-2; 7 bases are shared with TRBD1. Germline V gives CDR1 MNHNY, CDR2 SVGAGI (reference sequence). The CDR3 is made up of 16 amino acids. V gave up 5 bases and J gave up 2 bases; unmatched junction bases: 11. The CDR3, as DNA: TGTGCCAGCAGTCAACTAACCGGGACAGACAACTATGGCTACACCTTC. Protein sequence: CASSQLTGTDNYGYTF.

The chain's CDR3 is CATGLAENTDTQYF. Written as DNA, the CDR3 is TGTGCCACCGGGCTAGCGGAAAATACAGATACGCAGTATTTT. The chain uses TRBV15 and TRBJ2-3, with 7 bases lining up with TRBD2. The V segment lost 8 bases and the J segment 3 bases; nucleotides outside the gene matches: 8. The length of the CDR3 is 14 residues. The germline V gene has CDR1 LNHNV and CDR2 YYDKDF (reference sequence).

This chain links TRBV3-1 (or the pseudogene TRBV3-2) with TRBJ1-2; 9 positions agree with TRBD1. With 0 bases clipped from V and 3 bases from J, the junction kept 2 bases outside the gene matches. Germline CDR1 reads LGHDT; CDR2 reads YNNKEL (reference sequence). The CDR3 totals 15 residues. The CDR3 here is CASSQDRDRDYGYTF. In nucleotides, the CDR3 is TGTGCCAGCAGCCAAGACCGGGACAGGGACTATGGCTACACCTTC.

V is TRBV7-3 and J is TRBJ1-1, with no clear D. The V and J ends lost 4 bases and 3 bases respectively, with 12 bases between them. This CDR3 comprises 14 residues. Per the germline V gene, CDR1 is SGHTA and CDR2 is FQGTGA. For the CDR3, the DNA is TGTGCCAGCAGCTCCGCGGGGAAAGACACTGAAGCTTTCTTT. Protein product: CASSSAGKDTEAFF.

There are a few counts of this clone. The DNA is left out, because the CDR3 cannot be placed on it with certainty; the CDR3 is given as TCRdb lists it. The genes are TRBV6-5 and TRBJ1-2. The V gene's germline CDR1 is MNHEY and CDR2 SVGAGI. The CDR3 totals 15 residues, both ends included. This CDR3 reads CASSSSGLNFYGYTF.

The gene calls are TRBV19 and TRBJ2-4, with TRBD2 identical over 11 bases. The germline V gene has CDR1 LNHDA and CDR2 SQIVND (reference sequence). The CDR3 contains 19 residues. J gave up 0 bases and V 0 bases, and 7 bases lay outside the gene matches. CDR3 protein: CASSIEAGTSGLAKNIQYF. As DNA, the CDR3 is TGTGCCAGTAGTATAGAGGCCGGGACTAGCGGACTAGCCAAAAACATTCAGTACTTC.

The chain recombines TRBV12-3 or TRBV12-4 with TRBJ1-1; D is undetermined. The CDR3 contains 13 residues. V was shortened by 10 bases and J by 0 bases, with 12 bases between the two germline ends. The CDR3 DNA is TGTGCCACCCGACCGGGGTTGAACACTGAAGCTTTCTTT. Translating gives CATRPGLNTEAFF.

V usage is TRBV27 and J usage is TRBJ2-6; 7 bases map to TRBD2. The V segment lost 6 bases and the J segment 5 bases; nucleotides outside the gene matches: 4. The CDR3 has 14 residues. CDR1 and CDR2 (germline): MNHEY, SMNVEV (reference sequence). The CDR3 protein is CASRRLARANVLTF. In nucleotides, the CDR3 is TGTGCCAGCAGGCGACTAGCTCGGGCCAACGTCCTGACTTTC.

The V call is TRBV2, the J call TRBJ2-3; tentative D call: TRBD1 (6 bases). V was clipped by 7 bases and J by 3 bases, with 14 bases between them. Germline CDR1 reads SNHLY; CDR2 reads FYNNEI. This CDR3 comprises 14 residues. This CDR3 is CASNGQSATDTQYF. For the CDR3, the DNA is TGTGCCAGCAACGGACAGTCAGCAACAGATACGCAGTATTTT.

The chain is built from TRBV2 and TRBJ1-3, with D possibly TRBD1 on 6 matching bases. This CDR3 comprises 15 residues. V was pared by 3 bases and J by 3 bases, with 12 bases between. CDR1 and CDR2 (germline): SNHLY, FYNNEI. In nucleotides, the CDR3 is TGTGCCAGCAGTGAGGCCCAGGGGTATGGAAACACCATATATTTT. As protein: CASSEAQGYGNTIYF.

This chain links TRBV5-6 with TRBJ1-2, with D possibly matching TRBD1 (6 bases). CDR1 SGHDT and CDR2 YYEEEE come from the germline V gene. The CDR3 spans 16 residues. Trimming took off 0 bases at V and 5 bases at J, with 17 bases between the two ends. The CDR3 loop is CASSLVQEGVTYGYTF. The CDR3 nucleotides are TGTGCCAGCAGCTTGGTACAAGAGGGGGTTACTTATGGCTACACCTTC.

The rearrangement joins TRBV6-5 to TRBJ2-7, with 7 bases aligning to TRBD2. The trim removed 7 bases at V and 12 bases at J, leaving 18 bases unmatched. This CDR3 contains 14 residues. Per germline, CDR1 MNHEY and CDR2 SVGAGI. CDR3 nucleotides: TGTGCCAGCAAGTCGCTACAAGCGGGAAAATGGCTGTACTTC. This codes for CASKSLQAGKWLYF.

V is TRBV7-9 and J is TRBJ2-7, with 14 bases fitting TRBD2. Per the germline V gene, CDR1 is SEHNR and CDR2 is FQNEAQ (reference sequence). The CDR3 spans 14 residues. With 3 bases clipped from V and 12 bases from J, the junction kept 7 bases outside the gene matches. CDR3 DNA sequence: TGTGCCAGCAGCTTGACTAGCGGGAGGGCCCTGCCGTACTTC. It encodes CASSLTSGRALPYF.

The CDR3 sequence is CASSIDQGEGYTF. The CDR3 DNA sequence: TGTGCCAGTAGTATCGACCAGGGGGAGGGCTACACCTTC. V usage is TRBV19 and J usage is TRBJ1-2; the match to TRBD1 covers 7 bases. CDR1 and CDR2 from the germline V gene are LNHDA and SQIVND (reference sequence). The CDR3 covers 13 residues. Unmatched junction bases numbered 6, after V lost 3 bases and J lost 8 bases.

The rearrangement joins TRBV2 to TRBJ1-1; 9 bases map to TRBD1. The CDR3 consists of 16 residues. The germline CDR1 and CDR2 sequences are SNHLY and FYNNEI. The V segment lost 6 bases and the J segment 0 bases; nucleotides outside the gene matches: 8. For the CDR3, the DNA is TGTGCCAGCAGCGAGACAGGGGGTGCTATGAACACTGAAGCTTTCTTT. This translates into CASSETGGAMNTEAFF.

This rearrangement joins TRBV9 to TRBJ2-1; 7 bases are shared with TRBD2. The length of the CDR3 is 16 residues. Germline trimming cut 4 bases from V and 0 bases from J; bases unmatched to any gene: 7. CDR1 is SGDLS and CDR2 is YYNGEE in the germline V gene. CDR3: CASSPRSGISYNEQFF. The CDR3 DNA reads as TGTGCCAGCAGCCCCCGAAGCGGGATCTCCTACAATGAGCAGTTCTTC.